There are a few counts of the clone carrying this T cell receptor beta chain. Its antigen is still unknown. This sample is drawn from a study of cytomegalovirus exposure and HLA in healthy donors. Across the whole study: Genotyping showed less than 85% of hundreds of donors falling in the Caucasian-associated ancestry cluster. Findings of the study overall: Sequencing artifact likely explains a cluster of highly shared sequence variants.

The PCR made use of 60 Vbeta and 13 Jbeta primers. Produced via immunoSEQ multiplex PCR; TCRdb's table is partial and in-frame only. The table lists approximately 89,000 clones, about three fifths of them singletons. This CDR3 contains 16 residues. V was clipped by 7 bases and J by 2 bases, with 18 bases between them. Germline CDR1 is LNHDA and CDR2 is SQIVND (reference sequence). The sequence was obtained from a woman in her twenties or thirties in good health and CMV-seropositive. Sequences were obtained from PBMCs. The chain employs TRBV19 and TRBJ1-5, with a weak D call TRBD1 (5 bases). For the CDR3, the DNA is TGTGCCAGTACTCCGGGAGGCAGAGGGGGCAATCAGCCCCAGCATTTT. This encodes CASTPGGRGGNQPQHF. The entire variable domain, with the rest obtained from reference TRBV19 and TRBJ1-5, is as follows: DGGITQSPKYLFRKEGQNVTLSCEQNLNHDAMYWYRQDPGQGLRLIYYSQIVNDFQKGDIAEGYSVSREKKESFPLTVTSAQKNPTAFYLCASTPGGRGGNQPQHFGDGTRLSIL.